This record covers a single TCR beta chain. What antigen it recognizes has not been identified. No clone much larger than this one lies a single base away; base qualities are absent. This entry comes from a study of blood T cell repertoires in COVID-19 (dated by TCRdb to 2019 to 2021). Describing the broader study: For ImmuneRACE Cohort 3, a participant was defined as recovered based on two consecutive negative NP/OP PCR tests, clearance by a healthcare professional, or resolution of symptoms. The prospective study material was composed of cDNA or gDNA derived from T cells, B-cell-depleted T cells, or PBMCs. The samples were drawn from the first 160 participants of the ongoing ImmuneRACE study and from 1,254 subjects provided by 6 global collaborators. Samples covering the acute and convalescent phases of COVID-19 were provided by collaborators in the United States, Italy and Spain. Where available, HLA class I and class II types were taken from metadata supplied by the sample provider and were not determined by assay-based typing. The repertoires were made available in a free public database intended to serve as a resource for research on the immune response to SARS-CoV-2. A de-identified subject ID, COVID-19 status, age in years and sex were almost always included in the sample metadata. Subjects who had been exposed to COVID-19, were actively infected with it, or had recovered from it provided the deeply sampled blood TCRbeta repertoires that made up the dataset. Overall results and qualifications from the work: How much clinical and demographic metadata was included differed by source and by participant, and the metadata was provided uncurated.

In the prospective study, participants were about 18 to 90 years old, resided in 24 geographic areas of the United States, and were enrolled through a virtual design. To assign participants to cohorts, the prospective study relied on clinical history that participants themselves reported in a screening survey and a study questionnaire. Mobile phlebotomists in the prospective study collected whole blood, serum and a nasopharyngeal or oropharyngeal swab from every participant. Over a roughly two-month period, participants in the prospective study had the option of providing additional blood draws and questionnaires. Prospective study blood samples were shipped either frozen or at room temperature before DNA extraction. The immunoSEQ Assay, a bias-controlled multiplex PCR, was used to amplify TCRbeta CDR3 regions from genomic DNA. Processing in the source paper ran as follows. The number of nucleated cells in each sample was estimated from the amplification of reference gene primers within the assay. Sequence reads were collapsed and filtered to measure the absolute abundance of every unique TCRbeta CDR3 rearrangement. Productive Simpson clonality was computed per sample as the square root of Simpson's diversity index over productive rearrangements. TCRdb re-hosts the immuneACCESS table, in-frame sequences only. Its copies lack some clones; in the studies checked, an unresolved V gene accounts for under half of them, and the cause for the rest is not known. V and J calls and clone size follow that table, whereas D and trimming were derived from the DNA. The sample table shows approximately 170,000 clones, and 65% to 80% are seen once. The biggest ten clones account for roughly 19% of the sample.

The germline V gene provides CDR1 SGHAT and CDR2 FQNNGV. The trim is 3 bases for V and 2 bases for J, with a gap of 10 bases between the germline ends. The CDR3 has 14 amino acids, counting the end cysteine and phenylalanine. Solely the CDR3 DNA is kept, with 42 bases framed from the first base. Sequencing input: PBMCs or T cells enriched from blood (not recorded which). The receptor chain draws on TRBV11-2 and TRBJ2-5, with TRBD1 tentatively as D gene (6 bases match). This clonotype was sampled from a woman between 70 and 85 years old in a cohort exposed to, infected with or recovered from COVID-19 (not recorded which). The DNA sequence reads TGTGCCAGCAGCTTCTCTAGGGGGCAAGAGACCCAGTACTTC. It translates to CASSFSRGQETQYF.